Listed here is a single T cell receptor beta chain. Sequenced by immunoSEQ multiplex PCR; TCRdb stores in-frame clones only, minus some. This sample carries about 40,000 clones, roughly nine tenths of them seen once, and the ten largest clones take about 2.1%. The data were taken from a study of graft-versus-host responses after intestinal transplantation. Study-wide context: Multivisceral, liver-intestinal, or isolated intestinal transplants were received by the recipients.

Sequences were derived from PBMCs, sampled approximately 300 days after intestinal transplant. The TCR comes from a human patient who received an intestinal transplant, so some T cells may come from the graft donor.

CDR3: CASSYGTRGTGELFF. CDR3 nucleotide sequence: TGTGCCAGCAGCTACGGGACTAGAGGCACCGGGGAGCTGTTTTTT. The rearrangement joins TRBV7-8 to TRBJ2-2; the match to TRBD2 covers 8 bases. Per germline, CDR1 SGHVS and CDR2 FQNEAQ. After removal of 4 bases from V and 4 bases from J, the junction contained 5 bases not matched to a gene. The CDR3 totals 15 residues.